This T cell receptor beta chain was sequenced in a study of cytomegalovirus exposure and HLA in healthy donors. General observations from the study: As a later analysis showed, a missense DCLRE1C variant was linked to trimming of TCR beta V- and J-genes.

As to this clone: Its cognate antigen is unknown.

The study ran its PCR with 60 Vbeta and 13 Jbeta primers. The data were produced by immunoSEQ multiplex PCR, yet TCRdb's version contains in-frame clones alone and is incomplete. The data contain about 110,000 clones, around 80% of them seen just once; the ten biggest clones take up roughly 3.4%. CDR3 size: 13 residues. V lost 0 bases and J lost 7, with 10 bases in between. Germline loops: CDR1 SGHRS, CDR2 YFSETQ. The sample was PBMCs. The origin of this receptor is a man aged 55 to 70 in good health and CMV-seronegative. The gene calls are TRBV5-1 and TRBJ1-1, with unresolved D. The CDR3 spells CASSLVRLDEAFF. The CDR3 DNA follows: TGCGCCAGCAGCTTGGTGCGCCTCGATGAAGCTTTCTTT.